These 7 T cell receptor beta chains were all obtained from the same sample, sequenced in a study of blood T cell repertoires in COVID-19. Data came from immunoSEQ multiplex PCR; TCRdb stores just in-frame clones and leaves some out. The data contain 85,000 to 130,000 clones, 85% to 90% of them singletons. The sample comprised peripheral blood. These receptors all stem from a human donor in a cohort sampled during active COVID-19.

The CDR3 bases are TGTGCCAGCAGTTCCGGGACAAACTATGGCTACACCTTC. It is translated as CASSSGTNYGYTF. The chain joins TRBV28 to TRBJ1-2; maybe TRBD1 (6 bases). In germline, CDR1 is MDHEN, CDR2 SYDVKM. The V gene lost 4 bases and the J gene lost 2 bases, with 8 bases spanning the gap. The CDR3 is 13 residues long.

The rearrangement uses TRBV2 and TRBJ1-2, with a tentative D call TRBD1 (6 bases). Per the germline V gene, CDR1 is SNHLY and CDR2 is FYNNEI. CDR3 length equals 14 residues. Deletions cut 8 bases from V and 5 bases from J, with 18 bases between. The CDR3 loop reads CASPEGDLNYGYTF. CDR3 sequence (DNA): TGTGCCAGCCCAGAGGGGGACCTGAATTATGGCTACACCTTC.

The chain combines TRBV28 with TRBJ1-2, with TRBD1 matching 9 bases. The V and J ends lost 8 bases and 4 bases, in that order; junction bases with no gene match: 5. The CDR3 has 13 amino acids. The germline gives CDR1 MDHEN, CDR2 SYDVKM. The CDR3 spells CASLRQGGYGYTF. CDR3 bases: TGTGCCAGCCTAAGACAGGGGGGCTATGGCTACACCTTC.

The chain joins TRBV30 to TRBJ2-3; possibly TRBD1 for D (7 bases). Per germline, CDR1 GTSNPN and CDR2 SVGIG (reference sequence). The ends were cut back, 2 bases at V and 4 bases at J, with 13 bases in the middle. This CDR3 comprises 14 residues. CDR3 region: CAWSPGGLADTQYF. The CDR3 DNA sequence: TGTGCCTGGAGTCCAGGGGGGCTGGCAGATACGCAGTATTTT.

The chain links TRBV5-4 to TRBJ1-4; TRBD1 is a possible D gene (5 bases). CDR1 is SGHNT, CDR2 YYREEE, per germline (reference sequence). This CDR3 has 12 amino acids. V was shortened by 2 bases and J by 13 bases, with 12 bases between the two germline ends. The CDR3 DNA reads TGTGCCAGCAGCTTTGACAGTGTGCGACTGTTTTTT. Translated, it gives CASSFDSVRLFF.

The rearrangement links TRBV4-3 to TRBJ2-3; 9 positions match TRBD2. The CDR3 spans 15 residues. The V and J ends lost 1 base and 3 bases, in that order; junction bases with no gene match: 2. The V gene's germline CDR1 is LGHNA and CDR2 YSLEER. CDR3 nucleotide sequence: TGCGCCAGCAGCCAAGGGCTAGCGGGGACAGATACGCAGTATTTT. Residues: CASSQGLAGTDTQYF.

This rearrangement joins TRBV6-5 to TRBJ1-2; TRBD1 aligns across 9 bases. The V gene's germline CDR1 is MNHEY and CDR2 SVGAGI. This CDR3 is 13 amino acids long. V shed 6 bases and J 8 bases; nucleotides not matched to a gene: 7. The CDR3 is CASSPGTGMGYTF. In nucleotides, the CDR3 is TGTGCCAGCAGCCCCGGGACAGGGATGGGCTACACCTTC.